A single T cell receptor beta chain is shown here with its context. What it binds is not known. CDR3 length equals 15 residues. Germline CDR1 and CDR2: GTSNPN and SVGIG (reference sequence). Trimming removed 3 bases at V and 2 bases at J, with 17 bases between. This entry comes from a study of CD8+ T cells in alopecia areata. Study as a whole: In an open-label trial, patients got 5 to 10 mg tofacitinib twice daily. General study points: The study found that many expanded lesional clones persisted in scalp and blood during tofacitinib. Lesional scalp, especially alopecia totalis/universalis, showed higher clonality than normal scalp.

Treatment: oral pan-JAK inhibitor, 5-10 mg twice daily. cDNA prepared by RNA extraction and subsequent reverse transcription served as the template for sequencing. Sequenced by immunoSEQ multiplex PCR; TCRdb stores in-frame clones only, minus some. The data show 90,000 to 150,000 clones, with about 50% seen just once and roughly 0.5% held by the top ten. The specimen was CD4+ T cells sorted from blood, collected at week 4, from a patient treated with tofacitinib. The origin of this receptor is a human donor with alopecia areata. This rearrangement joins TRBV30 to TRBJ2-7, with a possible D match to TRBD2 (6 bases). Here the CDR3 reads CAWSGLGEATYEQYF. The CDR3 nucleotides read TGTGCCTGGAGCGGGCTAGGGGAGGCCACCTACGAGCAGTACTTC.